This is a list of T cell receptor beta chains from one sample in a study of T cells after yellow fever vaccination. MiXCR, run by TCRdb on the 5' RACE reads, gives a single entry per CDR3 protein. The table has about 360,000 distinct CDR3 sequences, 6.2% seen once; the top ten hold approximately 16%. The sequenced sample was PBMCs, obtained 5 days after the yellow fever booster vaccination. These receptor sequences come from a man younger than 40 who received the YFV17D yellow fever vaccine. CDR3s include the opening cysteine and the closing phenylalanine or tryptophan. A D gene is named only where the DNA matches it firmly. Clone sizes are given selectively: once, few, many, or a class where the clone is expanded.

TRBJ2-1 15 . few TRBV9 CASSSGLATYNEQFF TGTGCCAGCAGCTCGGGGCTAGCTACCTACAATGAGCAGTTCTTC
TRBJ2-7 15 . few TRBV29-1 CSVLDGQVNSYEQYF TGCAGCGTCTTAGATGGGCAGGTTAACTCCTACGAGCAGTACTTC
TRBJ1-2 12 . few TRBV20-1 CSARPRGFGYTF TGCAGTGCTAGACCCAGGGGATTTGGCTACACCTTC
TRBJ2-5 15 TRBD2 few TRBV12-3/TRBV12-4 CASSPPGGGRETQYF TGTGCCAGCAGTCCCCCGGGGGGGGGCCGAGAGACCCAGTACTTC
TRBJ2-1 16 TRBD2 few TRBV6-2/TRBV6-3 CASLPLAGVNYNEQFF TGTGCCAGCCTCCCTTTAGCGGGAGTTAATTACAATGAGCAGTTCTTC
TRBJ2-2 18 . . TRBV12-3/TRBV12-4 CASSFRTSGGSNTGELFF TGTGCCAGCAGTTTCCGGACGTCGGGGGGCTCAAACACCGGGGAGCTGTTTTTT
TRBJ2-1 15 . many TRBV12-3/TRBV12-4 CASSDSPGAVDEQFF TGTGCCAGCAGTGACAGCCCGGGAGCGGTTGATGAGCAGTTCTTC
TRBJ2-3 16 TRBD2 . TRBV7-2 CASRFGTSGGADTQYF TGTGCCAGCAGATTCGGGACTAGCGGGGGAGCAGATACGCAGTATTTT
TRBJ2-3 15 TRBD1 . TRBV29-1 CSVPRRDRPAATQYF TGCAGCGTTCCCCGTAGGGACAGACCGGCGGCTACGCAGTATTTT
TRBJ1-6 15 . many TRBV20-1 CSARAVMPYNSPLHF TGCAGTGCTAGAGCGGTTATGCCATATAATTCACCCCTCCACTTT
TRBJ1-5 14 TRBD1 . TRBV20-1 CSAILTGGEQPQHF TGCAGTGCTATTTTGACAGGGGGAGAGCAGCCCCAGCATTTT
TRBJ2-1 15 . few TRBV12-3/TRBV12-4 CASSLRTASYNEQFF TGTGCCAGCAGTTTAAGGACGGCCTCCTACAATGAGCAGTTCTTC
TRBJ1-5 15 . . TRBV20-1 CSASQVQGIGQPQHF TGCAGTGCTAGCCAGGTGCAGGGAATAGGACAGCCCCAGCATTTT
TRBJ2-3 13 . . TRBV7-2 CASSSQSYNTQYF TGTGCCAGCAGCTCTCAGAGTTATAATACGCAGTATTTT
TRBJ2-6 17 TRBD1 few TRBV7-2 CASSLTGQASGANVLTF TGTGCCAGCAGCTTAACGGGACAGGCCTCTGGGGCCAACGTCCTGACTTTC
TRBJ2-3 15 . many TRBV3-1 CASSQVRTNTDTQYF TGTGCCAGCAGCCAAGTGCGGACTAACACAGATACGCAGTATTTT
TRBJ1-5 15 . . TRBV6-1 CASNPGLYSNQPQHF TGTGCCAGCAACCCGGGTCTATATAGCAATCAGCCCCAGCATTTT
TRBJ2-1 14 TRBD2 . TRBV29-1 CSAGLAGKYNEQFF TGCAGCGCCGGACTAGCGGGCAAATACAATGAGCAGTTCTTC
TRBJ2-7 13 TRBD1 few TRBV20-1 CSAYRDRGYEQYF TGCAGTGCTTACCGGGACAGGGGCTACGAGCAGTACTTC
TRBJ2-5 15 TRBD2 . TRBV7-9 CASSLVAGTQETQYF TGTGCCAGCAGCTTAGTAGCGGGAACCCAAGAGACCCAGTACTTC
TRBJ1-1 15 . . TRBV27 CASSLRTERAEHAFF TGTGCCAGCAGTCTCAGGACAGAAAGGGCTGAGCATGCTTTCTTT
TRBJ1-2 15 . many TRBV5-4 CASSLGGGSNYGYTF TGTGCCAGCAGCTTGGGGGGGGGATCCAACTATGGCTACACCTTC
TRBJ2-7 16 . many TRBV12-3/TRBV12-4 CASTHGVGRGRYEQYF TGTGCCAGCACCCACGGGGTGGGGCGGGGACGGTACGAGCAGTACTTC
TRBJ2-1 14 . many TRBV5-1 CASSHGGDYNEQFF TGCGCCAGCAGCCATGGAGGGGACTACAATGAGCAGTTCTTC
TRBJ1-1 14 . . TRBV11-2 CASSPPGQVFEAFF TGTGCCAGCAGCCCCCCCGGACAAGTTTTTGAAGCTTTCTTT
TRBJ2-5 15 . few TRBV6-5 CASSYAYSDQETQYF TGTGCCAGCAGTTACGCATACTCCGACCAAGAGACCCAGTACTTC
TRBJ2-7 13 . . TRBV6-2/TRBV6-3 CASSRTRSGEQYF TGTGCCAGCAGTCGAACGCGGAGTGGGGAGCAGTACTTC
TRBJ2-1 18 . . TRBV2 CASSFERWSPEPYNEQFF TGTGCCAGCAGTTTCGAACGGTGGAGCCCGGAACCCTACAATGAGCAGTTCTTC
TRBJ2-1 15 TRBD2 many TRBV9 CASSVETSGYNEQFF TGTGCCAGCAGCGTGGAGACTAGCGGATACAATGAGCAGTTCTTC
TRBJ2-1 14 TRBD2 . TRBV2 CASISGSSYNEQFF TGTGCCAGCATAAGCGGGAGTTCCTACAATGAGCAGTTCTTC
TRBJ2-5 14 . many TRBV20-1 CSARIPGGSETQYF TGCAGTGCGAGGATCCCCGGGGGTTCTGAGACCCAGTACTTC
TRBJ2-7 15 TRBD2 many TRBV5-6 CASSLYPAGTYEQYF TGTGCCAGCAGCTTGTACCCAGCGGGAACCTACGAGCAGTACTTC
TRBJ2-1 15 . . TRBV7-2 CASSSTWGLGGEQFF TGTGCCAGCAGCTCGACCTGGGGGCTCGGGGGTGAGCAGTTCTTC
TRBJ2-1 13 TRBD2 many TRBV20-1 CSARTSGQNEQFF TGCAGTGCTAGGACTAGCGGGCAGAATGAGCAGTTCTTC
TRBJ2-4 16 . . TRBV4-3 CASSQDPRRRGDIQYF TGCGCCAGCAGCCAAGACCCCCGGCGCCGGGGAGACATTCAGTACTTC
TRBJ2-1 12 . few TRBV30 CAWSVRGYEQFF TGTGCCTGGAGTGTAAGGGGGTATGAGCAGTTCTTC
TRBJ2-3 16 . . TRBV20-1 CSAVTPTGLGTDTQYF TGCAGTGCTGTCACCCCCACGGGCCTCGGCACAGATACGCAGTATTTT
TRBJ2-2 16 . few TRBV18 CASSRGNTLITGELFF TGTGCCAGCTCACGAGGTAACACTCTTATCACCGGGGAGCTGTTTTTT
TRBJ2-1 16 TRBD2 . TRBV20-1 CSAGAIDLAGYNEQFF TGCAGTGCTGGGGCTATTGATTTAGCGGGCTACAATGAGCAGTTCTTC
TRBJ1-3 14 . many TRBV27 CASRSQGSGNTIYF TGTGCCAGCAGGTCCCAGGGGAGTGGAAACACCATATATTTT
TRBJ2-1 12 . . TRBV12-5 CASGPGAREPFF TGTGCTAGTGGGCCGGGAGCTCGGGAGCCGTTCTTC
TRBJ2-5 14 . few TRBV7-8 CASSFSEVQETQYF TGTGCCAGCAGCTTCTCAGAAGTCCAAGAGACCCAGTACTTC
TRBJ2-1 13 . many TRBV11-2 CASTLKLYNEQFF TGTGCCAGCACCCTCAAACTATACAATGAGCAGTTCTTC
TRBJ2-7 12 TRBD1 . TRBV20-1 CGIPGQGHEQYF TGCGGAATCCCGGGACAGGGCCACGAGCAGTACTTC
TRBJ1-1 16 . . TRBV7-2 CASSPGRTYRNTEAFF TGTGCCAGCAGCCCAGGCCGGACATACCGGAACACTGAAGCTTTCTTT
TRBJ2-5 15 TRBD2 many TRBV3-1 CASSQGSETGGAQYF TGTGCCAGCAGCCAAGGGAGCGAGACCGGGGGGGCCCAGTACTTC
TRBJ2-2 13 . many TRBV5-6 CASSLGIVGELFF TGTGCCAGCAGCTTGGGAATAGTCGGGGAGCTGTTTTTT
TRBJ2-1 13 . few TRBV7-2 CASSLIEKDEQFF TGTGCCAGCAGCTTAATTGAAAAGGATGAGCAGTTCTTC
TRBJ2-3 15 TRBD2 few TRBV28 CASRSSGTNTDTQYF TGTGCCAGCAGATCCTCCGGGACTAACACAGATACGCAGTATTTT
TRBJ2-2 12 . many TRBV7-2 CASSLAFRELFF TGTGCCAGCAGCTTAGCATTCCGGGAGCTGTTTTTT
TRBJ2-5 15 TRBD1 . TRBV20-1 CSAQTGALSIETQYF TGCAGTGCTCAGACAGGGGCCTTGTCAATTGAGACCCAGTACTTC
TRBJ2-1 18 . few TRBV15 CATSRDLQWPSSYNEQFF TGTGCCACCAGCAGAGATTTACAGTGGCCGAGCTCCTACAATGAGCAGTTCTTC
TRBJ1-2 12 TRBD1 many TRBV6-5 CASSDRGPGYTF TGTGCCAGCAGTGACAGGGGGCCTGGCTACACCTTC
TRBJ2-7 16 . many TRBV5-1 CASSPPGRSASYEQYF TGCGCCAGCAGCCCCCCGGGACGGTCGGCGTCCTACGAGCAGTACTTC
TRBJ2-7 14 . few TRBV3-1 CASSRGQTNYEQYF TGTGCCAGCAGCCGTGGACAAACGAACTACGAGCAGTACTTC
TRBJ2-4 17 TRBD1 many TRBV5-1 CASSFRTGGLAKNIQYF TGCGCCAGCAGCTTCAGGACAGGGGGACTAGCCAAAAACATTCAGTACTTC
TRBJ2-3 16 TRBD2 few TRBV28 CASHQEMAGVTDTQYF TGTGCCAGCCATCAAGAAATGGCGGGAGTCACAGATACGCAGTATTTT